Included here is one T cell receptor beta chain sequence, with context. The sample originates from a study of shared clonotypes between healthy human individuals. As defined, naive CD8 cells were CD45RO-negative and positively selected for CCR7, with terminally differentiated effector memory CD45RA+ cells excluded. CDR3 size: 16 residues. With V trimmed by 1 base and J by 2 bases, 2 bases remained unmatched. In germline, CDR1 is WNHNN, CDR2 SYGVQD (reference sequence). The assay used deep level. Data came from immunoSEQ multiplex PCR; TCRdb stores just in-frame clones and leaves some out. Counted here are about 750,000 clones, about 91% occurring once; the ten biggest clones make up about 25%.

Material: naive CD8+ T cells sorted from blood. The chain joins TRBV10-1 to TRBJ2-7, with TRBD2 matching 13 bases. The TCR originated in a man younger than 40 in good health. Here the CDR3 reads CASSEWGLAGTYEQYF. In DNA, the CDR3 is TGCGCCAGCAGTGAGTGGGGACTAGCGGGAACCTACGAGCAGTACTTC.